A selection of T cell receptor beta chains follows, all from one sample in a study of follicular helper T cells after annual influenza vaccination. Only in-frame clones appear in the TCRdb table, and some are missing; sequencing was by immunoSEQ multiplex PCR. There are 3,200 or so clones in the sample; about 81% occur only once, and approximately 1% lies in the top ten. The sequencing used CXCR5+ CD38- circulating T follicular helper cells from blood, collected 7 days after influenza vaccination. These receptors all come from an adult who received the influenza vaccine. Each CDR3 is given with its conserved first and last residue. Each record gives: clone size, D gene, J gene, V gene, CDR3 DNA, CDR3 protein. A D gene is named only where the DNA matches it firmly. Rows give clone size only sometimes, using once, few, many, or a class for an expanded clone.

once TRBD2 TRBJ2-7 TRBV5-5 TGTGCCAGCAGCTTGGCCTTCGGGGGGGCTTACGAGCAGTACTTC CASSLAFGGAYEQYF
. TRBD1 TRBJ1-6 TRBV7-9 TGTGCCAGCAGCAAAGCTGGACAGGGCAGTTCACCCCTCCACTTT CASSKAGQGSSPLHF
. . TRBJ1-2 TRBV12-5 TGTGCTAGTGGTTTTTTCGGGGGGACTCTAACCTTC CASGFFGGTLTF
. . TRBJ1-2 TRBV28 TGTGCCAGCAGTTTGGGGGGGGTCAACTATGGCTACACCTTC CASSLGGVNYGYTF
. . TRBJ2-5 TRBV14 TGTGCCAGCAGCTCCCTCGGTGGGGGAGGCGAGACCCAGTACTTC CASSSLGGGGETQYF
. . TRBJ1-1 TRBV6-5 TGTGCCAGCAGTTACTCGATCCCGAACACTGAAGCTTTCTTT CASSYSIPNTEAFF
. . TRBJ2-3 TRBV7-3 TGTGCCAGCAGCTTCCAAGCGATCCGGGATACGCAGTATTTT CASSFQAIRDTQYF
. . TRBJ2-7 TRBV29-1 TGCAGCGTTGCCCTGGGCGGGGGCGGCGAGCAGTACTTC CSVALGGGGEQYF
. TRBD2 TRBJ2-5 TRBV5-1 TGCGCCAGCGAGACCGGGGGGGCCCTCCAAGAGACCCAGTACTTC CASETGGALQETQYF
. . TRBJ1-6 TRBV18 TGTGCCAGCTCACCGGGGGGGGGCAATTCACCCCTCCACTTT CASSPGGGNSPLHF
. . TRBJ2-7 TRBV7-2 TGTGCCAGCAGCTTAGTCCAGGCTTCCTCCTACGAGCAGTACTTC CASSLVQASSYEQYF
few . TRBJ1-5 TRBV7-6 TGTGCCAGCAGCAGGGGGACGAATCAGCCCCAGCATTTT CASSRGTNQPQHF
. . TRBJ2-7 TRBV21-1 TGTGCCAGCATGATGACAGGGGGCGTAACAAGCCCCTACGAGCAGTACTTC CASMMTGGVTSPYEQYF
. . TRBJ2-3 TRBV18 TGTGCCAGCTCACCACCTGGCTCATCAAATACGCAGTATTTT CASSPPGSSNTQYF
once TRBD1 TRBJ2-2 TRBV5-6 TGTGCCAGCAGCCCCCTCGGACAGGCGAACACCGGGGAGCTGTTTTTT CASSPLGQANTGELFF
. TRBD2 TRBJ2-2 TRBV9 TGTGCCAGCAGCGCCAGGACTAGCGGGGCCTCGAACACCGGGGAGCTGTTTTTT CASSARTSGASNTGELFF
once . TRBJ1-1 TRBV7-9 TGTGCCAGCAGACCCGAGGGGAGCGACACTGAAGCTTTCTTT CASRPEGSDTEAFF
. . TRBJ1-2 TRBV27 TGTGCCAGCAGTTTGAAGGGAGACTATGGCTACACCTTC CASSLKGDYGYTF
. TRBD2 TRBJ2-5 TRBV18 TGTGCCAGCTCACCCTTCCGGGGGGGGCAAGAGACCCAGTACTTC CASSPFRGGQETQYF
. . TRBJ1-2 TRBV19 TGTGCCAGTAGTATAGATGTGGGGTTGGGCTATGGCTACACCTTC CASSIDVGLGYGYTF
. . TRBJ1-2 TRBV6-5 TGTGCCAGCAGTTACCAGACACCCGAGATCTATGGCTACACCTTC CASSYQTPEIYGYTF
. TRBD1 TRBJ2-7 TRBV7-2 TGTGCCAGCAGCCGTTCGGGACAGGGCTACGAGCAGTACTTC CASSRSGQGYEQYF
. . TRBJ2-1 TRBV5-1 TGCGCCAGCAGCCCAGGGGGAGGGACTAGGGGGTTCTTC CASSPGGGTRGFF
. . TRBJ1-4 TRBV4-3 TGCGCCAGCAGCCAAGATCCCACGGACGAAAAACTGTTTTTT CASSQDPTDEKLFF
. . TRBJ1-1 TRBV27 TGTGCCAGCAGTTTAAAGGATGGCGGGTTCACTGAAGCTTTCTTT CASSLKDGGFTEAFF
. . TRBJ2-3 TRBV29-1 TGCAGCGTTGATTTCTCTCGGGGTGTTATAGATACGCAGTATTTT CSVDFSRGVIDTQYF
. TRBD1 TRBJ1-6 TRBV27 TGTGCCAGCAGCCGGGGACAGGGGGGTTCACCCCTCCACTTT CASSRGQGGSPLHF
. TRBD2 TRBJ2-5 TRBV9 TGTGCCAGCAGCGTAGGGGGGACTAGGGTCGGGGAGACCCAGTACTTC CASSVGGTRVGETQYF
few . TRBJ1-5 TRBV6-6 TGTGCCAGCGGCTATTGGGACAGCAATCAGCCCCAGCATTTT CASGYWDSNQPQHF
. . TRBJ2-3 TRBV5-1 TGCGCCAGCAGCTTCAAGGGGGGGTTTGCAGATACGCAGTATTTT CASSFKGGFADTQYF
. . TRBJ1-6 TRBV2 TGTGCCAGCAGTGAAAGTGGATCCAATCGGTCACCCCTCCACTTT CASSESGSNRSPLHF
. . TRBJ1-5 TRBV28 TGTGCCAGTAGATTGAATGGAAATCAGCCCCAGCATTTT CASRLNGNQPQHF
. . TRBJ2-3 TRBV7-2 TGTGCCAGCAGCCCGGACTCAGATACGCAGTATTTT CASSPDSDTQYF
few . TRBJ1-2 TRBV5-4 TGTGCCAGCAGCTTTAACTATGGCTACACCTTC CASSFNYGYTF
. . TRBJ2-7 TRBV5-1 TGCGCCAGCAACCATCCCCAGACCTACGAGCAGTACTTC CASNHPQTYEQYF
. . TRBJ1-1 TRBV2 TGTGCCAGCAAGATATCGCTTTCGAACACTGAAGCTTTCTTT CASKISLSNTEAFF
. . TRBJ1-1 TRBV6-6 TGTGCCAGCAGTTACTCAGTGGGGGGCGTAGCTGAAGCTTTCTTT CASSYSVGGVAEAFF
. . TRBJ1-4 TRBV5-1 TGCGCCAGCAGCTTGGGGCAGCCGAATGAAAAACTGTTTTTT CASSLGQPNEKLFF
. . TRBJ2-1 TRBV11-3 TGTGCCAGCAGCCCCAGTTGGGGGGATGAGCAGTTCTTC CASSPSWGDEQFF
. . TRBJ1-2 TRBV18 TGTGCCAGCTCGCCCGACGAGGCCTATGGCTACACCTTC CASSPDEAYGYTF
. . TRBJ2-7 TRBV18 TGTGCCAGCTCACCAGTAGGGGACGAGCAGTACTTC CASSPVGDEQYF
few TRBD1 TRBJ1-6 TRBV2 TGTGCCAGCAGGATGGACAGGACAGGGGGTTCACCCCTCCACTTT CASRMDRTGGSPLHF
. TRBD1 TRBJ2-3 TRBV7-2 TGTGCCAGCAGCTATGCAGGGGGAGCAGATACGCAGTATTTT CASSYAGGADTQYF
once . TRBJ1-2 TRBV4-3 TGCGCCAGCAGCCAAACCTCCCGGCGGGGTGGCTACACCTTC CASSQTSRRGGYTF
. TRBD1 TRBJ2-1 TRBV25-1 TGTGCCAGCAGTGTAGCAGGGACAGGGGACAATGAGCAGTTCTTC CASSVAGTGDNEQFF